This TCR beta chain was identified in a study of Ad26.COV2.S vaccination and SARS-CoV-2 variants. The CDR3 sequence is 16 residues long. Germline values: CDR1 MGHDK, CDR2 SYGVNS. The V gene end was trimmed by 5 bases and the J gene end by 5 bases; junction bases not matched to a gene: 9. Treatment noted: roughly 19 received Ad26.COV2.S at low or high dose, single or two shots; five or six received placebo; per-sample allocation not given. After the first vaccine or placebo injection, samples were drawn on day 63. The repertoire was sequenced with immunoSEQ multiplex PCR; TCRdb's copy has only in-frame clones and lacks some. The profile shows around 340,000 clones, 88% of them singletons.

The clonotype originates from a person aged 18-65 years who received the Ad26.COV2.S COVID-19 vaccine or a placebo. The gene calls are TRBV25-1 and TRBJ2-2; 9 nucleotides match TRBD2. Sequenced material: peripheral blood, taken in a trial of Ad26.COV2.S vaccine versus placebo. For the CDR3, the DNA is TGTGCCAGCAGTCGAGCCGGGACTAGCAGGACCGGGGAGCTGTTTTTT. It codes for CASSRAGTSRTGELFF. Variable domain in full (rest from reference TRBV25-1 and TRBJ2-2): EADIYQTPRYLVIGTGKKITLECSQTMGHDKMYWYQQDPGMELHLIHYSYGVNSTEKGDLSSESTVSRIRTEHFPLTLESARPSHTSQYLCASSRAGTSRTGELFFGEGSRLTVL.